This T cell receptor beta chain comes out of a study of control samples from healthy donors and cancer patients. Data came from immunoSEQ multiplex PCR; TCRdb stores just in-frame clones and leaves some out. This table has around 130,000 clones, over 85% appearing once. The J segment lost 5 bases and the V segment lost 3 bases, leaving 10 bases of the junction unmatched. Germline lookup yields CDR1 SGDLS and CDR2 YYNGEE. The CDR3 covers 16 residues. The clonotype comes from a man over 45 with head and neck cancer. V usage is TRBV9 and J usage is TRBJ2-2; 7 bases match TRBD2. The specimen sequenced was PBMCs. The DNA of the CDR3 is TGTGCCAGCAGCGACCTTAGCGGGTTGTCAACCGGGGAGCTGTTTTTT. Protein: CASSDLSGLSTGELFF.